This T cell receptor (beta chain) is drawn from a study of blood T cell repertoires in COVID-19. Across the whole study: COVID-19 samples, acute and convalescent, were from the United States, Italy and Spain.

V lost 7 bases, J lost 3 bases, and 12 bases lay in between. The CDR3 is 14 amino acids. Germline loops: CDR1 MDHEN, CDR2 SYDVKM. Sequenced by immunoSEQ multiplex PCR; TCRdb stores in-frame clones only, minus some. The table has roughly 380,000 clones, over 75% seen once. Participants were placed into cohorts based on the clinical history they reported. The chain recombines TRBV28 with TRBJ1-4; D gene uncertain. The sequencing sample was made of PBMCs or T cells enriched from blood (not recorded which). This clonotype was obtained from a woman in her 30s who had recovered from COVID-19. Written as DNA, the CDR3 is TGTGCCAGCACCCCCCCGGGGTCTAATGAAAAACTGTTTTTT. This encodes CASTPPGSNEKLFF.